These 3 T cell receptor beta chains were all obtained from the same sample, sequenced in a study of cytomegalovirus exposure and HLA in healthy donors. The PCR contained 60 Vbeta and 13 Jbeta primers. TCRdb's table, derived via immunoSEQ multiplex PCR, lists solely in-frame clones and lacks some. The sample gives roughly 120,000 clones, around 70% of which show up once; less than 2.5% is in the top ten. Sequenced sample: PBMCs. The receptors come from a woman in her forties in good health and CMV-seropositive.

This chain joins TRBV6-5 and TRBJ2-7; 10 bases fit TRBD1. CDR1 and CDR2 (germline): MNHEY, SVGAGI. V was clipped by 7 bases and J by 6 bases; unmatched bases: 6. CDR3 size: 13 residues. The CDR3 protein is CASNQGTGAEQYF. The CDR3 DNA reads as TGTGCCAGCAACCAGGGGACAGGGGCCGAGCAGTACTTC.

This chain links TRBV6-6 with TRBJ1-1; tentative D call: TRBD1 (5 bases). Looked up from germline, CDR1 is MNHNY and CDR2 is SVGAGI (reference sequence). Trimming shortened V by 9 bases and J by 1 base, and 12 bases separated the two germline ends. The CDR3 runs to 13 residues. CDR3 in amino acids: CASSVGPNTEAFF. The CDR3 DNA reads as TGTGCCAGTTCCGTGGGGCCGAACACTGAAGCTTTCTTT.

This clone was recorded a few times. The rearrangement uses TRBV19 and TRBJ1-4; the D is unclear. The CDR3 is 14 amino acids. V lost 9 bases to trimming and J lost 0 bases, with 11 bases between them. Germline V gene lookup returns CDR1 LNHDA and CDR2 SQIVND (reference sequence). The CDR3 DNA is TGTGCCAGCGGGGTGGAGGCAACTAATGAAAAACTGTTTTTT. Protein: CASGVEATNEKLFF.